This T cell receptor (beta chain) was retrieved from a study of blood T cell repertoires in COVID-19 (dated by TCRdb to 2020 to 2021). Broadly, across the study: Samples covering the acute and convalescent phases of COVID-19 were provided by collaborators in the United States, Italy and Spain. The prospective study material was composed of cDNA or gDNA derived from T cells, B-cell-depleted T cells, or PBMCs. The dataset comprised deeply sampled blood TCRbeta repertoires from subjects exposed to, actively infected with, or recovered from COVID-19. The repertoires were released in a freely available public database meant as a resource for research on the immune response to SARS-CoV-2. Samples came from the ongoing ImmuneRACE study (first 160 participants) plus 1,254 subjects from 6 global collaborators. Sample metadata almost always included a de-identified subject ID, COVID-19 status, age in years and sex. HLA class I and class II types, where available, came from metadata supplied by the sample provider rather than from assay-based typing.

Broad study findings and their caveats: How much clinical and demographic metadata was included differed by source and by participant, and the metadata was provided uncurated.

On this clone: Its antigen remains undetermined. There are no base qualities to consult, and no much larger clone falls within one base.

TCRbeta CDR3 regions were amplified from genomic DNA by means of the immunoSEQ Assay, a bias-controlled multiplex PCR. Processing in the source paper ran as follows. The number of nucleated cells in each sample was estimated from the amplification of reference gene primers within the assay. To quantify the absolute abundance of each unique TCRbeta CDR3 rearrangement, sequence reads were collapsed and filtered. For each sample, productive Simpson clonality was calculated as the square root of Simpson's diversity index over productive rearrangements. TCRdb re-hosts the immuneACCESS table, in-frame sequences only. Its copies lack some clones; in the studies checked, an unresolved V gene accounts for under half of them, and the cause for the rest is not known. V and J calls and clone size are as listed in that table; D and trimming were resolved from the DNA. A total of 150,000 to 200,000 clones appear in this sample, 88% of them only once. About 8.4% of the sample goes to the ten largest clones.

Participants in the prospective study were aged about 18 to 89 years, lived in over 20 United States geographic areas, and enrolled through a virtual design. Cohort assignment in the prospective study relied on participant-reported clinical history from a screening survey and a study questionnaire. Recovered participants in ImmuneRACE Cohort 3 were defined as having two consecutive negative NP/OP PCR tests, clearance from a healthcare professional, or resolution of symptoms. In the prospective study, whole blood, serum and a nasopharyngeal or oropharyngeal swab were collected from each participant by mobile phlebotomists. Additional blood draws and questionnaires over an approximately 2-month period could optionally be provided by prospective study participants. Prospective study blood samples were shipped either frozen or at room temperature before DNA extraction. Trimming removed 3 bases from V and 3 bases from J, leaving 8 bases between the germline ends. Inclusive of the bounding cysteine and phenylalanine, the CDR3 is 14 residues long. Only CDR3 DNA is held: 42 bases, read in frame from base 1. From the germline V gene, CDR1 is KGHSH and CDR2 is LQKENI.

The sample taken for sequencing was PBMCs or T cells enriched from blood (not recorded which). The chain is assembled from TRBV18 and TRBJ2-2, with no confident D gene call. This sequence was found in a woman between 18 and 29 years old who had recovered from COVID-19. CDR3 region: CASSPGSDTGELFF. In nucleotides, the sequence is TGTGCCAGCTCACCCGGGTCGGACACCGGGGAGCTGTTTTTT.